The 18 T cell receptor beta chains reported below all come from one sample, sequenced in a study of tumor-infiltrating lymphocytes in localized non-small cell lung cancer. Assay used: immunoSEQ multiplex PCR; TCRdb lists only in-frame clones, some missing. Of approximately 13,000 clones listed, 68% were seen once; the top ten hold roughly 9.1%. Material for sequencing was lung tumor tissue. The receptors here all came from a human donor with non-small cell lung cancer.

The chain joins TRBV19 to TRBJ1-2; D is unresolved. Trimming took 6 bases from V and 8 from J, leaving 16 bases between them. This CDR3 region has 13 residues. The germline CDR1 and CDR2 sequences are LNHDA and SQIVND (reference sequence). CDR3 sequence reads: CASRMQTRRGYTF. In DNA, the CDR3 is TGTGCCAGTAGGATGCAGACCCGCCGAGGCTACACCTTC. The full variable domain, in which reference TRBV19 and TRBJ1-2 provide the parts outside the CDR3, is DGGITQSPKYLFRKEGQNVTLSCEQNLNHDAMYWYRQDPGQGLRLIYYSQIVNDFQKGDIAEGYSVSREKKESFPLTVTSAQKNPTAFYLCASRMQTRRGYTFGSGTRLTVV.

The chain couples TRBV14 to TRBJ1-6; D uncertain. V gave up 0 bases and J gave up 9 bases, with 12 bases separating them. There are 15 residues in the CDR3. Germline CDR1 reads SGHDN; CDR2 reads FVKESK. CDR3 residues: CASSQDTGGGSPLHF. CDR3 sequence (DNA): TGTGCCAGCAGCCAAGATACGGGAGGAGGTTCACCCCTCCACTTT.

The chain uses TRBV13 and TRBJ1-4, with D unresolved. The CDR3 spans 13 residues. CDR1 PRHDT and CDR2 FYEKMQ come from the germline V gene (reference sequence). V was shortened by 3 bases and J by 8 bases, with 10 bases between the two germline ends. CDR3 loop: CASSLGGGEKLFF. In DNA, the CDR3 is TGTGCCAGCAGCTTGGGAGGAGGGGAAAAACTGTTTTTT.

V is TRBV19 and J is TRBJ2-7, with D tentatively TRBD1 (5 bases). V lost 3 bases, J lost 3 bases, and 18 bases lay in between. Per the germline V gene, CDR1 is LNHDA and CDR2 is SQIVND (reference sequence). The CDR3 spans 16 residues. The CDR3 is CASSIGRAFADYEQYF. CDR3 nucleotides: TGTGCCAGTAGTATCGGCAGGGCATTCGCTGACTACGAGCAGTACTTC.

The chain has TRBV27 and TRBJ2-7; possibly TRBD1 or TRBD2 for D (5 bases each). The CDR3 contains 12 residues. V was cut by 3 bases and J by 6 bases, with 9 bases left in between. CDR1 is MNHEY, CDR2 SMNVEV, per germline (reference sequence). CDR3 coding DNA: TGTGCCAGCAGTTTGGGGGTTGGCGAGCAGTACTTC. Translation: CASSLGVGEQYF.

The chain is built from TRBV6-1 and TRBJ2-1; possible D gene TRBD2, 5 bases. V dropped 6 bases and J dropped 15 bases, with 21 bases sitting between them. The CDR3 totals 13 residues. Germline V gives CDR1 MNHNS, CDR2 SASEGT. CDR3 bases: TGTGCCAGCAGCGGTGCGGGCCTTCTTTTTGGGTTCTTC. This codes for CASSGAGLLFGFF.

CDR3 residues: CAHRSGEADTQYF. CDR3 DNA: TGTGCCCACCGGTCGGGGGAGGCAGATACGCAGTATTTT. J is TRBJ2-3 and V is TRBV10-3, with TRBD2 as a possible D gene (6 bases). CDR3 length equals 13 residues. Germline CDR1 and CDR2: ENHRY and SYGVKD. V was pared by 11 bases and J by 4 bases, with 16 bases between.

This chain joins TRBV10-2 and TRBJ2-7; no clear D. This CDR3 has 11 amino acids. Germline CDR1 WSHSY, CDR2 SAAADI. Trimming took 11 bases from V and 3 from J, leaving 11 bases between them. The CDR3 spells CASMGGYEQYF. CDR3 sequence (DNA): TGCGCCTCCATGGGCGGCTACGAGCAGTACTTC.

This clone occurred a few times. The J gene is TRBJ2-7, the V gene TRBV6-6; D is unclear. CDR1 is MNHNY, CDR2 SVGAGI, per germline (reference sequence). Trimming stripped 6 bases from V and 2 bases from J, with 17 bases between. CDR3 length: 15 residues. The CDR3 coding sequence is TGTGCCAGCAGGCAACCGGGCTCTTCGACCTACGAGCAGTACTTC. Translated: CASRQPGSSTYEQYF.

The J gene is TRBJ1-4, the V gene TRBV7-5; TRBD1 was called by the table and not checked on the DNA. TRBV7-5 is a pseudogene. The CDR3 sequence is 15 residues long. CDR3 coding DNA: TGTGTCAGAAGCTTAGGCAGGGGTAGGAATGAAAAACTGTTTTTT. Amino acid sequence: CVRSLGRGRNEKLFF.

The chain carries TRBV5-1 and TRBJ2-3; weak D call: TRBD1 (6 bases). V lost 0 bases to trimming and J lost 2 bases, with 7 bases between them. There are 14 residues in the CDR3. Germline V CDR1 and CDR2: SGHRS, YFSETQ. In nucleotides, the CDR3 is TGCGCCAGCAGCTTGGAGGGGGACACAGATACGCAGTATTTT. This encodes CASSLEGDTDTQYF.

V gene TRBV9 combines with J gene TRBJ1-4; TRBD1 matches 9 bases. V was pared by 4 bases and J by 0 bases, with 22 bases of the junction left unmatched. CDR3 length: 22 residues. Germline CDR1 SGDLS, CDR2 YYNGEE. CDR3 coding DNA: TGTGCCAGCAGCTCTAGGGCTATACAGGGGGCGTCGATCTATCCAACTAATGAAAAACTGTTTTTT. Translation: CASSSRAIQGASIYPTNEKLFF.

This sequence joins TRBV29-1 and TRBJ2-7, with 12 bases fitting TRBD1. Looked up from germline, CDR1 is SQVTM and CDR2 is ANQGSEA. The ends lost 4 bases at V and 4 bases at J; junction bases unmatched: 5. This CDR3 has 14 residues. The CDR3 here is CSVGGTGGTYEQYF. The DNA for the CDR3 is TGCAGCGTTGGAGGGACAGGGGGCACGTACGAGCAGTACTTC.

The chain uses TRBV7-2 and TRBJ1-3; 8 nucleotides match TRBD1. Trimming took 5 bases from V and 2 from J; bases not matched to a gene: 11. Germline lookup yields CDR1 SGHTA and CDR2 FQGNSA. The CDR3 covers 17 residues. The CDR3 nucleotides are TGTGCCAGCAGCACCGGAATGGGACAGGCGGCTGGAAACACCATATATTTT. Its translation: CASSTGMGQAAGNTIYF.

This clone was observed once. This CDR3 is CASSLEGPPDTQYF. In DNA form, the CDR3 reads TGTGCCAGCAGCTTAGAGGGGCCCCCAGATACGCAGTATTTT. The chain carries TRBV11-3 and TRBJ2-3; TRBD1 might be the D (5 bases). The CDR3 consists of 14 residues. Germline CDR1 SGHNT, CDR2 YENEEA. The V gene lost 0 bases and the J gene lost 4 bases, with 8 bases spanning the gap.

V gene TRBV5-6 combines with J gene TRBJ1-5; possibly TRBD1 for D (6 bases). From germline, CDR1 is SGHDT and CDR2 YYEEEE. The CDR3 spans 14 residues. Trimming removed 2 bases at V and 2 bases at J, with 8 bases between. For the CDR3, the DNA is TGTGCCAGCAGCTTTTCAGGGGGCAATCAGCCCCAGCATTTT. Residues: CASSFSGGNQPQHF.

The CDR3 nucleotides read TGTGCCAGCAGCGTAGGACAGTTGAACACTGAAGCTTTCTTT. Translated: CASSVGQLNTEAFF. The chain recombines TRBV9 with TRBJ1-1, with D possibly being TRBD1 (5 bases). Germline CDR1 SGDLS, CDR2 YYNGEE. The CDR3 covers 14 residues. V shed 0 bases and J shed 0 bases, with 6 bases lying between them.

The chain combines TRBV30 with TRBJ1-2, with 8 bases aligning to TRBD1. Germline V lookup: CDR1 GTSNPN, CDR2 SVGIG (reference sequence). This CDR3 contains 13 residues. Unmatched junction bases numbered 6, after V lost 7 bases and J lost 2 bases. The chain's CDR3 is CASPRTGNYGYTF. CDR3 coding DNA: TGTGCCTCCCCCCGGACAGGGAACTATGGCTACACCTTC.